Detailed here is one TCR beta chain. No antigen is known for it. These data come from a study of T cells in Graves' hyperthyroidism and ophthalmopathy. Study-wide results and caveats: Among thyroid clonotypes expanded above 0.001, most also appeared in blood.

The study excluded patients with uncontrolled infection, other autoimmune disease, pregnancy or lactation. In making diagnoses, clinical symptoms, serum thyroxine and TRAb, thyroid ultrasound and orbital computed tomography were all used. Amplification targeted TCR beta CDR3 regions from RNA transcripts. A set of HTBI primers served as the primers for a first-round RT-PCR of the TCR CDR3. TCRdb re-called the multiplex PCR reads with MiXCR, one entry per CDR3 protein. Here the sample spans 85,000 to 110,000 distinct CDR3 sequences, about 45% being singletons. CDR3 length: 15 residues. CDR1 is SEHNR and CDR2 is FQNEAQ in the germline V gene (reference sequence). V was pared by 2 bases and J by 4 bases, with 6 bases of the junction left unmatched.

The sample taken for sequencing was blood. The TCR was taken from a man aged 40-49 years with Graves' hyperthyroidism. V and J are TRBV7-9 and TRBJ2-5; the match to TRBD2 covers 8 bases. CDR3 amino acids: CASSLPGTSTETQYF. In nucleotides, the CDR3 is TGTGCCAGCAGCTTACCCGGGACTAGTACAGAGACCCAGTACTTC. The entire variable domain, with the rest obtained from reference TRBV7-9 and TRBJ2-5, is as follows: DTGVSQNPRHKITKRGQNVTFRCDPISEHNRLYWYRQTLGQGPEFLTYFQNEAQLEKSRLLSDRFSAERPKGSFSTLEIQRTEQGDSAMYLCASSLPGTSTETQYFGPGTRLLVL.